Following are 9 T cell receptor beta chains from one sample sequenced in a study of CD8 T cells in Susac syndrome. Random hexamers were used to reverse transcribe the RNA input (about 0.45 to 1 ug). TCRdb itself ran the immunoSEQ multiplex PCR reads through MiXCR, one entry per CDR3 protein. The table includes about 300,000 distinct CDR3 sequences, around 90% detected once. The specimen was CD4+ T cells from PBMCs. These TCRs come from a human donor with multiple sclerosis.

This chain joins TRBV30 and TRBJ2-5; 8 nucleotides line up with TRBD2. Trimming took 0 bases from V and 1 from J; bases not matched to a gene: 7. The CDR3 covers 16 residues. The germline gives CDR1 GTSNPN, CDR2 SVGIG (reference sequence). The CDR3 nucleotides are TGTGCCTGGAGTGTACTACTAGCGGCGGCCCAAGAGACCCAGTACTTC. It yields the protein CAWSVLLAAAQETQYF.

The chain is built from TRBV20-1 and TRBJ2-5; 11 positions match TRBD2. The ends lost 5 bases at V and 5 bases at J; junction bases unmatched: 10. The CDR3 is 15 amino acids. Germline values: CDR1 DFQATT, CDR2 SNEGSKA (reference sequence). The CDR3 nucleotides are TGCAGTGCTCTGATAGCGGGAGGGCCGTTTGAGACCCAGTACTTC. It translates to CSALIAGGPFETQYF.

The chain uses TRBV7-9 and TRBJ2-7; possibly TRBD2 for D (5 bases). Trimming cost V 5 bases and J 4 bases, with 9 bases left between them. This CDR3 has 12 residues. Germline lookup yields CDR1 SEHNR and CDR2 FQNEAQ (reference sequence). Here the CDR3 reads CASSTEGYEQYF. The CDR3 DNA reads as TGTGCCAGCAGCACCGAGGGTTACGAGCAGTACTTC. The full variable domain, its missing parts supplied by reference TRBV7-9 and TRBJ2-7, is DTGVSQNPRHKITKRGQNVTFRCDPISEHNRLYWYRQTLGQGPEFLTYFQNEAQLEKSRLLSDRFSAERPKGSFSTLEIQRTEQGDSAMYLCASSTEGYEQYFGPGTRLTVT.

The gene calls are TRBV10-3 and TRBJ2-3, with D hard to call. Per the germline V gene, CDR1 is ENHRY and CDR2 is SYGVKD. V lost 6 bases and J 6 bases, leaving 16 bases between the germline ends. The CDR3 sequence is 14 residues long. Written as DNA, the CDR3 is TGTGCCATCAGCGCGACTGCAAATTGGGATACGCAGTATTTT. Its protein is CAISATANWDTQYF.

DNA of the CDR3: TGCGCCAGCAGTCCGACAAGGGCTATTGGCACTGAAGCTTTCTTT. It translates to CASSPTRAIGTEAFF. J is TRBJ1-1 and V is TRBV5-1, with D unresolved. CDR3 size: 15 residues. Germline lookup yields CDR1 SGHRS and CDR2 YFSETQ. The V gene lost 5 bases and the J gene lost 4 bases, with 18 bases spanning the gap.

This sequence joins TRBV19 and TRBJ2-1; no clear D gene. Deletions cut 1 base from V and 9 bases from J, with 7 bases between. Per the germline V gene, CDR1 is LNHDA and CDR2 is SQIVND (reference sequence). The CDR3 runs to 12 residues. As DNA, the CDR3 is TGTGCCAGTAGTATAGGAGAGAGTGAGCAGTTCTTC. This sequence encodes CASSIGESEQFF.

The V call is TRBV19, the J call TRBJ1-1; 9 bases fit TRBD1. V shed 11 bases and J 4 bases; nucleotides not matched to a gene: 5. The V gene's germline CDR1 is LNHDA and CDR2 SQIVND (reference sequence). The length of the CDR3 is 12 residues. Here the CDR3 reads CAGGTGFTEAFF. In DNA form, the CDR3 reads TGTGCCGGCGGGACAGGGTTCACTGAAGCTTTCTTT.

The CDR3 bases are TGCAGTGCAATCCACAGGGGGGGCACTGAAGCTTTCTTT. Protein product: CSAIHRGGTEAFF. The rearrangement joins TRBV20-1 to TRBJ1-1; 8 bases fit TRBD1. Trimming at V came to 6 bases and at J to 4 bases, leaving 7 bases not matched to a gene. This CDR3 contains 13 residues. Germline V gives CDR1 DFQATT, CDR2 SNEGSKA (reference sequence).

The CDR3 DNA is TGTGCCAGCAGCTTGGGGGGGACAGGTCTTAATTCACCCCTCCACTTT. As protein: CASSLGGTGLNSPLHF. This sequence joins TRBV5-6 and TRBJ1-6; 8 bases align to TRBD1. V was pared by 0 bases and J by 6 bases, with 5 bases of the junction left unmatched. The CDR3 contains 16 residues. Germline V gene data show CDR1 as SGHDT and CDR2 as YYEEEE.